This T cell receptor (beta chain) was sequenced in a study of tumor-infiltrating lymphocytes in primary liver carcinoma. Study-wide background: Tumor lesions were T1-T3 N0M0 and spanned roughly 4.2 to 11 cm. Study-level points and caveats: Tumor-blood pairs (like tumor-adjacent pairs) overlapped less than tumor region pairs did.

CDR3 length: 15 residues. Looked up from germline, CDR1 is MNHEY and CDR2 is SVGAGI. Taking about 20-31 mg of unsorted bulk tissue, the authors co-extracted RNA and DNA. Cases comprised patients with primary liver carcinoma who received surgical resection. cDNA specific to TCR beta was made from roughly 500 ng of total RNA, with a constant-region primer employed for priming. Construction of TCR beta libraries relied on three successive nested multiplex PCR rounds employing slightly modified ARM-PCR. The first two PCR rounds used TRBV1-TRBV30 forward primers with a C-beta reverse primer, roughly 11 cycles each. TCRdb ran MiXCR on the multiplex PCR reads and lists one entry per CDR3 protein. The data contain roughly 86,000 distinct CDR3 sequences, about 73% of them singletons. With regard to this clonotype: Its antigen is currently unknown.

The clonotype originates from a man aged 40-49 years with primary liver carcinoma and hepatitis B virus infection. Sequenced sample: tumor-adjacent normal liver tissue. The chain uses TRBV6-5 and TRBJ2-7; 10 nucleotides line up with TRBD1. This chain's CDR3 is CANSESGTGDYEQYF. As DNA, the CDR3 is TGTGCGAACAGTGAGTCCGGGACAGGGGACTACGAGCAGTACTTC.